This paragraph covers one TCR beta chain sequence. Its matching antigen is unknown. The data were obtained in a study of shared clonotypes between healthy human individuals. V was clipped by 10 bases and J by 7 bases, with 20 bases between them. This CDR3 is built from 14 residues. Germline V gene lookup returns CDR1 MDHEN and CDR2 SYDVKM. The assay used deep level. Around 30,000 T cell genomes (approximately 190 ng DNA) went into each sorted-subset replicate. Method: immunoSEQ multiplex PCR; TCRdb's copy keeps in-frame clones and lacks some. The sample holds over a million clones; around 97% are singletons and the top ten take 1% to 1.5%. The study, taken as a whole, reports: In the sorted subsets, rarefaction showed sequencing was incomplete despite large depth.

The donor cohort consisted entirely of Caucasian adults residing in Nashville, Tennessee. The sample comprised naive CD4+ T cells sorted from blood. As to subset: CD45RA+ positively selected. This sequence joins TRBV28 and TRBJ1-5, with a possible D match to TRBD1 (6 bases). The clonotype was recovered from a man aged 25 to 40 in good health. Here the CDR3 reads CATDTQGSGQPQHF. The CDR3, as DNA: TGTGCCACAGATACTCAGGGGTCAGGACAGCCCCAGCATTTT.